Below are 3 T cell receptor beta chains sequenced from a single sample in a study of memory CD4+ T cells and cytomegalovirus serostatus. TCRdb's table, derived via immunoSEQ multiplex PCR, lists solely in-frame clones and lacks some. The sample lists over 40,000 clones; around 79% were seen once. The sort gate was single viable CD3+CD4+CD8-CD45RO+ cells for memory CD4+ T cells. The sample consisted of memory CD4+ T cells from blood. The receptors originated from an adult in good health and CMV-seronegative.

The chain uses TRBV19 and TRBJ2-2; D perhaps matches TRBD2 (5 bases). V was trimmed by 6 bases and J by 3 bases, leaving 14 bases between them. Germline CDR1 and CDR2: LNHDA and SQIVND (reference sequence). There are 15 residues in the CDR3. Written as DNA, the CDR3 is TGTGCCAGTAGGATGAGGGTGCGGGACACCGGGGAGCTGTTTTTT. The encoded protein is CASRMRVRDTGELFF.

The chain employs TRBV7-2 and TRBJ2-1; D is undetermined. From germline, CDR1 is SGHTA and CDR2 FQGNSA. The CDR3 spans 11 residues. V was cut by 3 bases and J by 10 bases, with 7 bases left in between. The chain's CDR3 is CASSFTQEQFF. DNA for the CDR3: TGTGCCAGCAGCTTCACCCAAGAGCAGTTCTTC. The full variable domain, completed using reference TRBV7-2 and TRBJ2-1, is GAGVSQSPSNKVTEKGKDVELRCDPISGHTALYWYRQSLGQGLEFLIYFQGNSAPDKSGLPSDRFSAERTGGSVSTLTIQRTQQEDSAVYLCASSFTQEQFFGPGTRLTVL.

The CDR3 DNA reads TGTGCCAGCAGCCTCCTTGGACAGGCCTTTTCACCCCTCCACTTT. Translating gives CASSLLGQAFSPLHF. The V call is TRBV7-9, the J call TRBJ1-6, with 7 nucleotides matching TRBD1. V lost 5 bases and J lost 9; bases outside the gene matches: 10. Per the germline V gene, CDR1 is SEHNR and CDR2 is FQNEAQ (reference sequence). The CDR3 is 15 amino acids.